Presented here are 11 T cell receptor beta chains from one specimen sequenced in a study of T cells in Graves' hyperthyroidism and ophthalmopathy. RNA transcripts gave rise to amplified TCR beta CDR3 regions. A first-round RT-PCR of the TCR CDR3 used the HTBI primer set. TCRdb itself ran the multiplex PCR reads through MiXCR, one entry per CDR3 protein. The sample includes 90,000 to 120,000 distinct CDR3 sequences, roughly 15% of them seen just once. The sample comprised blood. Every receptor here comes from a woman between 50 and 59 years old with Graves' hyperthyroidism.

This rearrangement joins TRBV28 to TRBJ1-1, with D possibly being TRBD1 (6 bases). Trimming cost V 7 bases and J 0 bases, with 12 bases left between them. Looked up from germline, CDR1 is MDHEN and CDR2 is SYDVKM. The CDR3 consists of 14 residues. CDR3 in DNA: TGTGCCAGCACCCGGACAGCTTTGAACACTGAAGCTTTCTTT. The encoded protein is CASTRTALNTEAFF.

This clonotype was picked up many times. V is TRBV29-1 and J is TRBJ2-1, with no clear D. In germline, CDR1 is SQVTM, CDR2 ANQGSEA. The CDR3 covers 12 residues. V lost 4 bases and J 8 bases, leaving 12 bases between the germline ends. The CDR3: CSVVSTPDEQFF. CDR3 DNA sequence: TGCAGCGTTGTTTCGACGCCCGATGAGCAGTTCTTC.

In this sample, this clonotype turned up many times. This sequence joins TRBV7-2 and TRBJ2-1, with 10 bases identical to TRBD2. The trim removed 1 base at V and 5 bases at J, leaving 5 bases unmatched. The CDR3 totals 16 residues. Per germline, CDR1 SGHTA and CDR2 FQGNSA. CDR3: CASSLVGLAADNEQFF. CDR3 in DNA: TGTGCCAGCAGCTTAGTCGGACTAGCGGCTGACAATGAGCAGTTCTTC. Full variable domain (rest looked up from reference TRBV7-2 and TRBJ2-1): GAGVSQSPSNKVTEKGKDVELRCDPISGHTALYWYRQSLGQGLEFLIYFQGNSAPDKSGLPSDRFSAERTGGSVSTLTIQRTQQEDSAVYLCASSLVGLAADNEQFFGPGTRLTVL.

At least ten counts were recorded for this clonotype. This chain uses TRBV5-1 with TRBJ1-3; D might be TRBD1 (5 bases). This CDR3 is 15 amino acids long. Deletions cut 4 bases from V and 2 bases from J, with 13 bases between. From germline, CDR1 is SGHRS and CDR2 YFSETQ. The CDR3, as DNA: TGCGCCAGCAGCATGAGCGGGACTGCTGGAAACACCATATATTTT. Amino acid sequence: CASSMSGTAGNTIYF.

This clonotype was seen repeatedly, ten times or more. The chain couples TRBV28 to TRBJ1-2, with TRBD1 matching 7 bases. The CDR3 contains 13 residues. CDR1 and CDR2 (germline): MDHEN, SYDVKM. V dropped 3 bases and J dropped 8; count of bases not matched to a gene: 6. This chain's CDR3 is CASSLRGPRGYTF. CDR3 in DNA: TGTGCCAGCAGTTTGAGGGGGCCGAGGGGCTACACCTTC.

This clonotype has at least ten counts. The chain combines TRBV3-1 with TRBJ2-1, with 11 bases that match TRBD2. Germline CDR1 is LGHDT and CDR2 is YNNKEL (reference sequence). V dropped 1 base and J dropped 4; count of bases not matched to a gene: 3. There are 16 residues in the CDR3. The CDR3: CASSQATSGTYNEQFF. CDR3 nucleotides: TGTGCCAGCAGCCAAGCGACTAGCGGGACTTACAATGAGCAGTTCTTC.

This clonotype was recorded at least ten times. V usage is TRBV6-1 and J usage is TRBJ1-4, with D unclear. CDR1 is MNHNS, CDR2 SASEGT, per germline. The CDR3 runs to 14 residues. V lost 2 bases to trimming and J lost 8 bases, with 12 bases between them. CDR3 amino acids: CASSERGGAEKLFF. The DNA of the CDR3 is TGTGCCAGCAGTGAACGTGGAGGAGCGGAAAAACTGTTTTTT.

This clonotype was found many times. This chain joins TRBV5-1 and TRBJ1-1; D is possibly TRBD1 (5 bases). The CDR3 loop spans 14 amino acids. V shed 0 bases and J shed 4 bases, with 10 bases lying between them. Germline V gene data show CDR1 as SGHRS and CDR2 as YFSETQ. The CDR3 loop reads CASSLDQGITEAFF. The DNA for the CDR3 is TGCGCCAGCAGCTTGGATCAGGGTATCACTGAAGCTTTCTTT. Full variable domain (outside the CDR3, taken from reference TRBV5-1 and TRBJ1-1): KAGVTQTPRYLIKTRGQQVTLSCSPISGHRSVSWYQQTPGQGLQFLFEYFSETQRNKGNFPGRFSGRQFSNSRSEMNVSTLELGDSALYLCASSLDQGITEAFFGQGTRLTVV.

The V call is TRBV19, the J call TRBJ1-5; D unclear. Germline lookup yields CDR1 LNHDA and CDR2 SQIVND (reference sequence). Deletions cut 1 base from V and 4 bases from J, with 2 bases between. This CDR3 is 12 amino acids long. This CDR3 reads CASSIVNQPQHF. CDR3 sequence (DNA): TGTGCCAGTAGTATAGTTAATCAGCCCCAGCATTTT.

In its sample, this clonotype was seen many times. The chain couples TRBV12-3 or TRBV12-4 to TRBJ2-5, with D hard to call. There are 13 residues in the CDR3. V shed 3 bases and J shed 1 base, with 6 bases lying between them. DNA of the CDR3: TGTGCCAGCAGTTTTGGTTTCCAAGAGACCCAGTACTTC. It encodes CASSFGFQETQYF.

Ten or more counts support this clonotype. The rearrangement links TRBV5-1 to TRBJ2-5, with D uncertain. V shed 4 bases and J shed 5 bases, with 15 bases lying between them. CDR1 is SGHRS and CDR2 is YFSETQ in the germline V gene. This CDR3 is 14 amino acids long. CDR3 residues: CASSLQAGRETQYF. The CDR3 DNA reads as TGCGCCAGCAGCCTCCAGGCCGGCAGGGAGACCCAGTACTTC. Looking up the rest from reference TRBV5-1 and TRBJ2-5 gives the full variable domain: KAGVTQTPRYLIKTRGQQVTLSCSPISGHRSVSWYQQTPGQGLQFLFEYFSETQRNKGNFPGRFSGRQFSNSRSEMNVSTLELGDSALYLCASSLQAGRETQYFGPGTRLLVL.